This T cell receptor beta chain was documented in a study of blood T cell repertoires in COVID-19. Sequencing used immunoSEQ multiplex PCR; TCRdb keeps in-frame clones, though not all of them. The sample shows under 300,000 clones, around 85% of them seen only once. V gave up 5 bases and J gave up 0 bases; unmatched junction bases: 13. This CDR3 comprises 20 residues. The germline V gene encodes CDR1 SGHVS and CDR2 FQNEAQ. This receptor was obtained from a woman aged 40 to 49 with acute COVID-19. Source material: PBMCs or T cells enriched from blood (not recorded which). The chain links TRBV7-8 to TRBJ2-7, with 16 bases that match TRBD2. The DNA of the CDR3 is TGTGCCAGCAGCGCGCCAGCCGGGACTAGCGGGAGGGCCCTCTCCTACGAGCAGTACTTC. Amino acid sequence: CASSAPAGTSGRALSYEQYF.